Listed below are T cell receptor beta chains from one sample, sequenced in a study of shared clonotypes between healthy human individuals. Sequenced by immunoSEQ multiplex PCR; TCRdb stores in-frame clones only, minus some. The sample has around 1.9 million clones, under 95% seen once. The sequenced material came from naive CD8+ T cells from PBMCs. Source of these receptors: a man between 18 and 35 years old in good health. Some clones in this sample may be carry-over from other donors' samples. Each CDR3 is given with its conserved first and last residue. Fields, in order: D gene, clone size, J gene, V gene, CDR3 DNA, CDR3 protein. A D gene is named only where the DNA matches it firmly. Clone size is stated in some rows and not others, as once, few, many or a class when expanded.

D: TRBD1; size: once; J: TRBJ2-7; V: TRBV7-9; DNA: TGTGCCAGCAGTAACAGGGGGCGATACGAGCAGTACTTC; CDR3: CASSNRGRYEQYF
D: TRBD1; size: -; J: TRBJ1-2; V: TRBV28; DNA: TGTGCCAGCAGTTTATTACAGGGGAGCTATGGCTACACCTTC; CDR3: CASSLLQGSYGYTF
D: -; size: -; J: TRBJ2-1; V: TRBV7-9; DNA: TGTGCCAGCAGCTTCCCCCTAGCGCCCAATGAGCAGTTCTTC; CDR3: CASSFPLAPNEQFF
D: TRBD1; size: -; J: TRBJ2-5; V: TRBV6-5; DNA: TGTGCCAGCAGGACACGGACAGGGAAGGGAGAGACCCAGTACTTC; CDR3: CASRTRTGKGETQYF
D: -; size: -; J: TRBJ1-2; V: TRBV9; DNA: TGTGCCAGCAGCGTACATTCGGGCAACTATGGCTACACCTTC; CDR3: CASSVHSGNYGYTF
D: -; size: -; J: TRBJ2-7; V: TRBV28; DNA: TGTGCCAGCAGTTCACGGGACACGGACGAGCAGTACTTC; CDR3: CASSSRDTDEQYF
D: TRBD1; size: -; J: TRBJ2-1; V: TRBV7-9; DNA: TGTGCCAGCAGCTTCGGGGACAGCGGCAATGAGCAGTTCTTC; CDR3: CASSFGDSGNEQFF
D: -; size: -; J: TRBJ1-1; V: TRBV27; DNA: TGTGCCAGCAGTTGCGGGGAGACCCAGGCTCCGAACACTGAAGCTTTCTTT; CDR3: CASSCGETQAPNTEAFF
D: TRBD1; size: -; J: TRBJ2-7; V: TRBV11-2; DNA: TGTGCCAGCAGCCCGGGGACAGGGGGCCTCTACGAGCAGTACTTC; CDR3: CASSPGTGGLYEQYF
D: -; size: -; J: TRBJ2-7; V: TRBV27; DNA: TGTGCCAGCAGTTTAGAGGGACCCCAGGGTTCCTACGAGCAGTACTTC; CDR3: CASSLEGPQGSYEQYF
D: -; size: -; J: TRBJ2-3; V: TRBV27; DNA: TGTGCCAGCAGCGGGGGAGATACGCAGTATTTT; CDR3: CASSGGDTQYF
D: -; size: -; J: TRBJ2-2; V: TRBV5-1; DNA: TGCGCCAGCAGCTTCTCATCCGGGGAGCTGTTTTTT; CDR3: CASSFSSGELFF
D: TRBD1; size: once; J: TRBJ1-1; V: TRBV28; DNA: TGTGCCAGCAGTTTATCCCCAGGGGGGACTGAAGCTTTCTTT; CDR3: CASSLSPGGTEAFF
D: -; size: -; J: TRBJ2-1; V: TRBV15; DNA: TGTGCCACCAGCAGTGGGGTACTCAATGAGCAGTTCTTC; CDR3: CATSSGVLNEQFF
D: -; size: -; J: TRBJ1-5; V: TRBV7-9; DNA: TGTGCCAGCAGCTCCCCGGGTAATAGCAATCAGCCCCAGCATTTT; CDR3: CASSSPGNSNQPQHF
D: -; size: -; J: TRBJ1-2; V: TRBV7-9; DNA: TGTGCCAGCAGCTTAGATAAGAAGGATTACACCTTC; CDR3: CASSLDKKDYTF